These T cell receptor beta chains were read from a single sample in a study of blood T cell repertoires in COVID-19. The repertoire was sequenced with immunoSEQ multiplex PCR; TCRdb's copy has only in-frame clones and lacks some. Seen here are some 350,000 clones, around nine tenths observed once, and the top ten hold less than 6.5%. Sequenced: PBMCs or T cells enriched from blood (not recorded which). These receptors were obtained from a man between 25 and 39 years old who had recovered from COVID-19. Each CDR3 is given with its conserved first and last residue. Fields, in order: D gene, J gene, V gene, clone size, CDR3 protein, CDR3 DNA. The D gene is left open where the match is weak. For some rows the clone size is stated as once, few or many, or as a class when expanded; others skip it.

TRBD1,TRBJ1-2,TRBV7-7,-,CASSPTGTGLDYGYTF,TGTGCCAGCAGCCCAACCGGGACAGGGCTTGACTATGGCTACACCTTC
-,TRBJ2-2,TRBV19,-,CASSEQANTGELFF,TGTGCCAGTAGTGAACAGGCGAACACCGGGGAGCTGTTTTTT
-,TRBJ1-5,TRBV27,-,CASRARGLVGNQPQHF,TGTGCCAGCAGGGCCAGGGGTCTGGTTGGCAATCAGCCCCAGCATTTT
TRBD1,TRBJ1-2,TRBV5-8,-,CASTQRDSHNYGYTF,TGTGCCAGCACTCAGAGGGACAGTCATAACTATGGCTACACCTTC
-,TRBJ1-1,TRBV5-1,-,CASSLVKGEGTEAFF,TGCGCCAGCAGCTTGGTAAAGGGCGAGGGCACTGAAGCTTTCTTT
TRBD2,TRBJ2-7,TRBV6-5,-,CASSYVGLATYEQYF,TGTGCCAGCAGTTACGTGGGACTAGCGACCTACGAGCAGTACTTC
TRBD2,TRBJ2-1,TRBV27,-,CASSQRLAAGVNEQFF,TGTGCCAGCAGCCAGCGACTAGCGGCGGGGGTCAATGAGCAGTTCTTC
-,TRBJ2-7,TRBV30,-,CAWRRGEVFYEQYF,TGTGCCTGGAGGCGCGGGGAGGTTTTTTACGAGCAGTACTTC
TRBD1,TRBJ2-3,TRBV10-3,-,CATTRQGVTDTQYF,TGTGCCACCACAAGACAGGGGGTCACAGATACGCAGTATTTT
TRBD2,TRBJ2-3,TRBV28,-,CASTPRTRRVEDTQYF,TGTGCCAGCACCCCCCGGACTAGAAGGGTGGAAGATACGCAGTATTTT
-,TRBJ2-3,TRBV29-1,-,CSVAGIRRTDTQYF,TGCAGCGTTGCGGGTATCCGAAGGACAGATACGCAGTATTTT
TRBD2,TRBJ2-1,TRBV14,-,CASSPLAGDYNEQFF,TGTGCCAGCAGCCCTCTAGCGGGGGACTACAATGAGCAGTTCTTC
-,TRBJ2-2,TRBV10-1,-,CASSDTYTGELFF,TGCGCCAGCAGTGACACATACACCGGGGAGCTGTTTTTT
-,TRBJ1-2,TRBV27,-,CASSLRTKGVREGGYTF,TGTGCCAGCAGTTTGAGGACTAAGGGGGTAAGGGAGGGTGGCTACACCTTC
-,TRBJ1-2,TRBV28,-,CASSLAGVEYLPDGYTF,TGTGCCAGCAGTTTAGCGGGGGTGGAATATTTACCCGATGGCTACACCTTC
TRBD1,TRBJ2-7,TRBV30,-,CAWTQQGATYEQYF,TGTGCCTGGACCCAACAGGGGGCCACCTACGAGCAGTACTTC
TRBD1,TRBJ2-7,TRBV7-8,-,CASSSRDSPYEQYF,TGTGCCAGCAGCTCCAGGGACAGTCCGTACGAGCAGTACTTC
-,TRBJ1-1,TRBV20-1,once,CSAGAITEAFF,TGCAGTGCTGGGGCAATCACTGAAGCTTTCTTT
TRBD2,TRBJ2-5,TRBV29-1,-,CSTDYGGTIETQYF,TGCAGCACTGACTACGGGGGGACCATAGAGACCCAGTACTTC
-,TRBJ2-7,TRBV10-3,-,CAIKAGASSYEQYF,TGTGCCATCAAGGCAGGGGCTAGCTCCTACGAGCAGTACTTC
-,TRBJ1-5,TRBV28,-,CASSTGTLFNQPQHF,TGTGCCAGCAGCACCGGGACACTTTTCAATCAGCCCCAGCATTTT
TRBD2,TRBJ2-3,TRBV15,-,CATSSAGLVLKVGTDTQYF,TGTGCCACCAGCAGTGCGGGACTAGTTTTAAAGGTGGGCACAGATACGCAGTATTTT
-,TRBJ1-3,TRBV6-1,once,CASSDQGGPGNTIYF,TGTGCCAGCAGTGACCAGGGTGGGCCTGGAAACACCATATATTTT
-,TRBJ1-1,TRBV10-3,-,CAISSRTENTEAFF,TGTGCCATCAGCTCTCGGACAGAAAACACTGAAGCTTTCTTT
-,TRBJ1-1,TRBV2,few,CASSETDPTEAFF,TGTGCCAGCAGTGAAACAGACCCCACTGAAGCTTTCTTT
TRBD1,TRBJ2-7,TRBV7-9,-,CASSLATGWSYEQYF,TGTGCCAGCAGCTTAGCGACAGGGTGGTCCTACGAGCAGTACTTC
TRBD1,TRBJ2-5,TRBV5-8,-,CASSLGRGRGETQYF,TGTGCCAGCAGCTTGGGTAGGGGGCGTGGAGAGACCCAGTACTTC
-,TRBJ1-1,TRBV27,-,CASSRAGLNTEAFF,TGTGCCAGCAGTCGGGCAGGGCTGAACACTGAAGCTTTCTTT
TRBD2,TRBJ2-1,TRBV29-1,few,CSGGGTYNEQFF,TGCAGCGGCGGGGGGACCTACAATGAGCAGTTCTTC
-,TRBJ2-1,TRBV28,-,CASSLPNRGLNEQFF,TGTGCCAGCAGTTTACCGAACCGGGGACTCAATGAGCAGTTCTTC
-,TRBJ2-3,TRBV2,-,CASSDSLASHTQYF,TGTGCCAGCAGTGATTCTTTAGCTTCACATACGCAGTATTTT
-,TRBJ2-7,TRBV24-1,-,CATSDSGRVSYEQYF,TGTGCCACCAGTGATTCAGGTCGAGTAAGCTACGAGCAGTACTTC
TRBD1,TRBJ1-1,TRBV5-5,-,CASSTGTGRKNTEAFF,TGTGCCAGCAGCACCGGGACAGGGAGGAAGAACACTGAAGCTTTCTTT
-,TRBJ2-4,TRBV4-1,-,CASSQDGGGGGKNIQYF,TGCGCCAGCAGCCAAGATGGGGGGGGCGGAGGCAAAAACATTCAGTACTTC
TRBD1,TRBJ2-1,TRBV5-1,once,CASSLRGQDPNEQFF,TGCGCCAGCAGCTTGCGCGGACAGGATCCGAATGAGCAGTTCTTC
-,TRBJ2-5,TRBV7-3,-,CASSRGALQETQYF,TGTGCCAGCAGCCGGGGTGCTCTTCAAGAGACCCAGTACTTC
TRBD1,TRBJ1-2,TRBV28,-,CASSLGQGAYGYTF,TGTGCCAGCAGTTTGGGTCAGGGGGCCTATGGCTACACCTTC
-,TRBJ1-2,TRBV12-3/TRBV12-4,-,CASSLEGDGYTF,TGTGCCAGCAGTTTAGAGGGGGACGGCTACACCTTC
TRBD1,TRBJ2-1,TRBV18,-,CASSPGQSFAEQFF,TGTGCCAGCTCACCGGGACAGAGTTTTGCTGAGCAGTTCTTC
-,TRBJ1-1,TRBV19,once,CASSRGSVNTEAFF,TGTGCCAGTAGTCGGGGGTCCGTGAACACTGAAGCTTTCTTT
-,TRBJ2-5,TRBV10-1,-,CANRAGTQYF,TGCGCCAACCGTGCGGGGACCCAGTACTTC
-,TRBJ1-3,TRBV7-2,-,CASSTDSKRNTIYF,TGTGCCAGCAGCACGGACAGTAAAAGAAACACCATATATTTT
TRBD1,TRBJ1-6,TRBV19,-,CASRKHVDRDNSPLHF,TGTGCCAGTAGAAAACACGTGGACAGGGATAATTCACCCCTCCACTTT
TRBD1,TRBJ1-2,TRBV11-1,-,CASSLGQGLAYGYTF,TGTGCCAGCAGCTTGGGACAGGGCCTCGCCTATGGCTACACCTTC
-,TRBJ1-2,TRBV6-5,-,CASSYQGYGYTF,TGTGCCAGCAGTTACCAGGGCTATGGCTACACCTTC
-,TRBJ1-1,TRBV18,-,CASSSFGVNTEAFF,TGTGCCAGCTCATCGTTCGGAGTGAACACTGAAGCTTTCTTT
-,TRBJ1-5,TRBV30,-,CAWHPGTLSNQPQHF,TGTGCCTGGCACCCCGGGACACTTAGCAATCAGCCCCAGCATTTT
TRBD1,TRBJ1-6,TRBV11-2,-,CASSFPQGQPNSPLHF,TGTGCCAGCAGTTTTCCTCAGGGACAGCCGAATTCACCCCTCCACTTT
-,TRBJ2-5,TRBV14,-,CASSWGGRETQYF,TGTGCCAGCAGCTGGGGGGGCAGAGAGACCCAGTACTTC
TRBD2,TRBJ2-7,TRBV3-1/TRBV3-2,-,CASSLAGVVGEQYF,TGTGCCAGCAGCTTAGCGGGGGTAGTAGGCGAGCAGTACTTC
-,TRBJ2-3,TRBV15,-,CATSSLLDTQYF,TGTGCCACCAGCAGCCTTTTGGATACGCAGTATTTT
-,TRBJ1-5,TRBV3-1/TRBV3-2,-,CASSQVVSNQPQHF,TGTGCCAGCAGCCAAGTAGTGAGCAATCAGCCCCAGCATTTT
-,TRBJ1-4,TRBV21-1,-,CASGDRTTTNEKLFF,TGTGCCAGCGGAGATAGGACAACAACTAATGAAAAACTGTTTTTT
TRBD1,TRBJ2-5,TRBV5-1,-,CASSLTGGETQYF,TGCGCCAGCAGCTTGACAGGGGGAGAGACCCAGTACTTC
TRBD1,TRBJ2-7,TRBV3-1/TRBV3-2,-,CASSPLPGQGAKHEQYF,TGTGCCAGCAGCCCGCTCCCGGGACAGGGGGCGAAACACGAGCAGTACTTC
TRBD1,TRBJ1-5,TRBV5-1,few,CASSLQGVQPQHF,TGCGCCAGCAGCTTGCAGGGGGTACAGCCCCAGCATTTT
-,TRBJ2-5,TRBV7-9,-,CASSSPAARSETQYF,TGTGCCAGCAGCTCACCCGCAGCTAGGTCGGAGACCCAGTACTTC
-,TRBJ1-1,TRBV30,-,CAWSPWGDTEAFF,TGTGCCTGGAGCCCTTGGGGGGACACTGAAGCTTTCTTT
TRBD1,TRBJ1-2,TRBV3-1/TRBV3-2,-,CASSRSGQGSGYTF,TGTGCCAGCAGCCGCTCGGGACAGGGATCTGGCTACACCTTC